This TCR beta chain derives from a study of T cells after yellow fever vaccination (dated by TCRdb to the late 2010s). Broadly, across the study: The SMART-Seq v4 Ultra Low Input RNA kit was used to prepare libraries from fractions with low cell numbers. Bulk TCR alpha and beta repertoires were sequenced longitudinally to track T-cell clones before and after primary and booster YFV17D yellow fever vaccination. The cohort comprised two healthy male donors, one aged 18 to 30 and one aged 30 to 40 years. Blood was collected at multiple timepoints before and after primary and secondary immunization, and bulk PBMC replicates and cell subsets were isolated.

Including cysteine and phenylalanine, the CDR3 has 18 amino acids. Only the CDR3 portion is preserved as DNA: 54 bases, with reading frame beginning at the first base. V is trimmed back by 8 bases and J by 5 bases, and the junction contains 18 bases that no gene match accounts for. CDR1 and CDR2 are read off the germline V gene (reference sequence) as SGHAT and FQDESV. This clonotype was counted between two and nine times. It has no known antigen specificity. Per-base quality was not reported, and no clone a single base away is much larger than it. Taken with the paper, the label for treatment or condition translates to: live attenuated yellow fever vaccine strain. A standard Ficoll-Paque protocol was used to isolate PBMCs from peripheral blood. Dynabeads CD4 and CD8 positive selection kits were used to isolate CD4 and CD8 T-cell fractions. TriZol was used to extract RNA from bulk PBMCs, from CD4 and CD8 fractions, and from dextramer-positive and dextramer-negative fractions.

TCR cDNA was made using 5'RACE template switching, a step that added a universal primer site and unique molecular identifiers. cDNA synthesis was primed from both the TCR alpha and TCR beta constant segments. Library amplification involved two PCR steps, and the second step added sample barcodes and sequencing adapters. Sequencing of libraries was performed on Illumina HiSeq 2500 (2x100 bp) or NovaSeq (2x150 bp). The paper's processing steps were these. Reads were demultiplexed and collapsed into UMI consensus sequences with MIGEC, and V(D)J alignment was performed with MiXCR. Using edgeR on replicate PBMC samples, clonotypes were called vaccine-responding if FDR was below 0.01 and the log2 fold change was above 5 up to day 15. Each bulk clonotype received a CD4 or CD8 identity based on whether the sequenced CD4 or CD8 repertoire contained that clonotype at higher abundance. The raw public reads went through TCRdb reprocessing: fastp at Q25, MiXCR clone calling, in-frame beta chains kept. One record per CDR3 amino acid sequence lists the most common genes and DNA. These V and J calls are TCRdb output, not the study's own analysis. Counted in this sample were over 100,000 distinct CDR3 sequences; under 9% of them appeared once. 25% of the sample is in the top ten clones.

What the study reported, not specific to this receptor: Most clones expanded after primary vaccination were re-detected after the booster (96% of CD4 and about 88% of CD8), suggesting broad memory maintenance. The study included only two donors, which limits how far the findings can be generalized. FACS-sorted repertoires could contain abundant contaminating clonotypes from the bulk population, so computational filtering was required. A small share of clonotypes occurred in both CD4 and CD8 compartments, likely arising from convergent recombination. Compared with the primary T-cell response, the secondary T-cell response was faster but weaker, reaching its peak on day 5 rather than on day 15.

The sequenced sample was CD8+ T cells sorted from PBMCs, obtained 45 days after the yellow fever booster vaccination. The sequence came from a man aged 25-40 years who received the YFV17D yellow fever vaccine. Recombination connected TRBV11-1 to TRBJ2-3; 11 nucleotides in the junction match TRBD2. This receptor carries the CDR3 CASFRSSLAGGMGDTQYF. The sequence in DNA is TGTGCCAGCTTTCGAAGTTCCCTAGCGGGAGGAATGGGAGATACGCAGTATTTT.